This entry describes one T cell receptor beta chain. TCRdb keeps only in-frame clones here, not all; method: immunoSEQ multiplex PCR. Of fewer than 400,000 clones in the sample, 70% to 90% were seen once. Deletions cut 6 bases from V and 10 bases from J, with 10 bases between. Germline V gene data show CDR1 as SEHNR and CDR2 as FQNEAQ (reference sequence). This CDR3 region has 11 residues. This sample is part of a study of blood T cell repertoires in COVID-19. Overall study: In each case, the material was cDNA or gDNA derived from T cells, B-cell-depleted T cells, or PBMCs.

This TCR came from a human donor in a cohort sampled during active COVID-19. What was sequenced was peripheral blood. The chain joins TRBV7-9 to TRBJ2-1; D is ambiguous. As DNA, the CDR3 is TGTGCCAGCAGTTACACGAGGGAGCAGTTCTTC. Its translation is CASSYTREQFF.